This TCR beta chain was recorded in a study of beta chain features in type 1 diabetes. Study outcomes and limitations: Short templates might get an advantage during PCR, and this would be equal in patients and controls. Among patients with Type 1 diabetes, TCRB CDR3s were moderately but significantly shorter in every one of the four CD4+ subsets.

TCRB transcripts that were expressed got sequenced, as all of the isolated RNA had been reverse transcribed. Naive, central memory and regulatory T cell samples yielded some 3.9 million reads on average. The data were produced by immunoSEQ multiplex PCR, yet TCRdb's version contains in-frame clones alone and is incomplete. The profile shows a few hundred thousand clones, around 10% of them singletons. Sorting produced populations that all topped 95% purity. In regard to this clone: Its antigen is unknown. The junction differs from germline at one of its ends, possibly a read error.

Sequencing was performed on central memory CD4+ T cells from blood. This sequence originates from a man under 40 with type 1 diabetes.

CDR3 amino acids: CASSPDRDSYEQYF. For the CDR3, the DNA is TGTGCTAGCAGCCCCGACAGGGACTCCTACGAGCAGTACTTC. This chain joins TRBV7-7 and TRBJ2-7, with TRBD1 matching 7 bases. The CDR3 sequence is 14 residues long. Looked up from germline, CDR1 is SSHAT and CDR2 is FNYEAQ (reference sequence).